This passage covers 8 T cell receptor beta chains from one sample sequenced in a study of T cell clonality in common variable immunodeficiency (dated by TCRdb to between 2015 and 2017). What these receptors recognize is not known. To prepare the library, the immunoSEQ multiplex PCR assay was applied. TCRdb obtained this table from immuneACCESS and retained in-frame rearrangements with V and J assigned. These tables miss some clones; where compared with another copy, unresolved V genes account for less than half of the shortfall, and the remainder is unexplained. With 30,000 to 40,000 clones recorded, this sample contains no clone counted only once. The ten largest clonotypes hold over 5% of the sample. Overall study outcomes, separate from this receptor: CVID TCRbeta sequences reportedly showed fewer deletions and N-nucleotide insertions and lacked highly modified clones with 13 or more V deletions.

The sequencing input was peripheral blood mononuclear cells. The receptors were sampled from a human donor with common variable immunodeficiency.

This clone showed up just a few times. The sequenced part of the CDR3 DNA is TGTGCCAGCAGTGGACTATCAGTCGGGGGGTCAGATACG. Residues: CASSGLSVGGSDT. The whole CDR3 sequence reads CASSGLSVGGSDTQYF. This rearrangement joins TRBV2 to TRBJ2-3; TRBD2 matches at 7 bases. The missing CDR3 end, 3 residues past where the read stops, is filled in from the germline J gene. The V gene end was trimmed by 4 bases and the J gene end by 4 bases; junction bases not matched to a gene: 11. The CDR3 sequence is 16 residues long. Germline V gives CDR1 SNHLY, CDR2 FYNNEI.

At least ten counts were recorded for this clone. The read comes to an end 3 residues before the CDR3 does, leaving the germline J gene to fill in the end. J is TRBJ1-4 and V is TRBV6-1; TRBD1 aligns across 7 bases. Germline lookup yields CDR1 MNHNS and CDR2 SASEGT. The CDR3 loop spans 14 amino acids. This CDR3 reads CASSATPGQDRLFF. The sequenced CDR3 bases are TGTGCCAGCAGTGCGACCCCCGGACAGGACAGA.

Many counts were recorded for this clone. The CDR3 goes on 3 residues after the read ends, and that part is filled in from the germline J gene. The chain combines TRBV11-3 with TRBJ2-2, with a tentative D call TRBD2 (6 bases). Germline loops: CDR1 SGHNT, CDR2 YENEEA. The ends were cut back, 5 bases at V and 5 bases at J, with 12 bases in the middle. The CDR3 length is 14 residues. CDR3 region: CASSHERGTGELFF. The sequenced part of the CDR3 DNA is TGTGCCAGCAGCCACGAACGGGGGACCGGGGAG.

As regards this clone: With the read ending 3 residues before the CDR3 end, the germline J gene is used to fill in that end. The chain links TRBV2 to TRBJ2-6; D is perhaps TRBD2 (6 bases). The V and J ends lost 2 bases and 0 bases respectively, with 14 bases between them. The CDR3 extends over 18 amino acids. Germline V gene lookup returns CDR1 SNHLY and CDR2 FYNNEI. The sequenced part of the CDR3 DNA is TGTGCCAGCAGTGAAACCGGGGGTTCTAGCTCTGGGGCCAACGTC. Amino acid sequence: CASSETGGSSSGANV. The entire CDR3 reads CASSETGGSSSGANVLTF. The whole variable domain, remainder taken from reference TRBV2 and TRBJ2-6, is EPEVTQTPSHQVTQMGQEVILRCVPISNHLYFYWYRQILGQKVEFLVSFYNNEISEKSEIFDDQFSVERPDGSNFTLKIRSTKLEDSAMYFCASSETGGSSSGANVLTFGAGSRLTVL.

In the case of this clone: The read is 3 residues too short to cover the CDR3 end, so that end is filled in from the germline J gene. The chain recombines TRBV19 with TRBJ2-1; D assignment may be TRBD1 or TRBD2 (6 bases each). There are 14 residues in the CDR3. Germline CDR1 reads LNHDA; CDR2 reads SQIVND (reference sequence). The V end was cut by 6 bases, the J end by 5 bases, with 14 bases between. The part of the CDR3 DNA that was read is TGTGCCAGTAGACAGGGAGGTAAGGACAATGAG. Amino acid sequence: CASRQGGKDNE. The full CDR3 sequence reads CASRQGGKDNEQFF.

As concerns this clone: The read gets to within 3 residues of the CDR3 end, and the germline J gene fills in the rest. J is TRBJ2-3 and V is TRBV19; TRBD1 matches 11 bases. This CDR3 comprises 18 residues. V dropped 5 bases and J dropped 3; count of bases not matched to a gene: 13. Germline V gene lookup returns CDR1 LNHDA and CDR2 SQIVND (reference sequence). The DNA read from the CDR3 is TGTGCCAGTAGTCTCTCCGGGACAGGGGGAACATTGACAGATACG. Translating it yields CASSLSGTGGTLTDT. In full, the CDR3 reads CASSLSGTGGTLTDTQYF. The complete variable domain, with remaining parts taken from reference TRBV19 and TRBJ2-3, reads DGGITQSPKYLFRKEGQNVTLSCEQNLNHDAMYWYRQDPGQGLRLIYYSQIVNDFQKGDIAEGYSVSREKKESFPLTVTSAQKNPTAFYLCASSLSGTGGTLTDTQYFGPGTRLTVL.

A few counts support this clone. The sequenced fragment ends 3 residues before the CDR3 boundary, so the rest is inferred from the germline J gene. V is TRBV30 and J is TRBJ1-2; D possibly corresponds to TRBD1 (6 bases). The V gene's germline CDR1 is GTSNPN and CDR2 SVGIG (reference sequence). The ends were cut back, 5 bases at V and 4 bases at J, with 11 bases in the middle. The CDR3 is made up of 12 amino acids. CDR3 DNA, as far as it was read: TGTGCCTGGGACCGACAGGCCTATGGC. Protein sequence: CAWDRQAYG. The full CDR3 protein is CAWDRQAYGYTF.

Of note for this clone: The read finishes 3 residues shy of the CDR3 end, and the germline J gene is used to complete it. The J gene is TRBJ2-3, the V gene TRBV2; 9 bases are shared with TRBD2. The ends lost 7 bases at V and 3 bases at J; junction bases unmatched: 14. CDR3 length: 17 residues. Germline CDR1 SNHLY, CDR2 FYNNEI. The covered CDR3 bases are TGTGCCAGCAACTCTGCTTTGACTAGCGGCGCAACAGATACG. Its protein product is CASNSALTSGATDT. The full CDR3 protein is CASNSALTSGATDTQYF.